The 17 T cell receptor beta chains in this list originate from one sample, sequenced in a study of T-cell reconstitution after alpha-beta-depleted transplantation in children. During its preparation, the TCRbeta library received unique molecular identifiers. TCRdb analysed the PCR reads with MiXCR anew, one entry per CDR3 protein. The sample contains hundreds of thousands of distinct CDR3 sequences, roughly 24% of which appear only once. The sequences come from PBMCs, mostly from graft donor cells, collected 360 days after TCRalphabeta/CD19-depleted stem cell transplant. The receptors derive from a boy less than two years old who had a stem cell transplant for acute myeloid leukemia, so the T cells may come from the graft donor.

The rearrangement joins TRBV29-1 to TRBJ2-3; 10 positions agree with TRBD2. CDR1 and CDR2 from the germline V gene are SQVTM and ANQGSEA. The length of the CDR3 is 17 residues. J gave up 6 bases and V 3 bases, and 15 bases lay outside the gene matches. In nucleotides, the CDR3 is TGCAGCGTTGAGTGGGCCGGGACTAGCGCGGGGTCGGATACGCAGTATTTT. It specifies CSVEWAGTSAGSDTQYF.

The chain carries TRBV9 and TRBJ2-2; 7 bases map to TRBD1. Per the germline V gene, CDR1 is SGDLS and CDR2 is YYNGEE. The CDR3 is made up of 18 amino acids. The J segment lost 0 bases and the V segment lost 2 bases, leaving 10 bases of the junction unmatched. CDR3 sequence: CASSVSRDSQSNTGELFF. The DNA for the CDR3 is TGTGCCAGCAGCGTCAGCCGGGACAGCCAATCGAACACCGGGGAGCTGTTTTTT.

This clonotype was recorded many times. The chain is built from TRBV7-9 and TRBJ2-3, with 8 bases aligning to TRBD2. The CDR3 is 17 residues long. Germline loops: CDR1 SEHNR, CDR2 FQNEAQ (reference sequence). V lost 3 bases and J lost 2; bases outside the gene matches: 10. The CDR3 DNA reads TGTGCCAGCAGCTTCCCGGGACTAGGGATCCCCACAGATACGCAGTATTTT. It specifies CASSFPGLGIPTDTQYF.

This rearrangement joins TRBV20-1 to TRBJ1-4; unclear D gene. The germline CDR1 and CDR2 sequences are DFQATT and SNEGSKA (reference sequence). V lost 0 bases and J lost 8, with 13 bases in between. The CDR3 consists of 14 residues. The CDR3 protein is CSARDGSIGEKLFF. The CDR3 region has the DNA TGCAGTGCTAGAGATGGGAGCATTGGGGAAAAACTGTTTTTT.

This clonotype has at least ten counts. The chain uses TRBV20-1 and TRBJ2-7, with TRBD2 matching 12 bases. The V gene's germline CDR1 is DFQATT and CDR2 SNEGSKA (reference sequence). The length of the CDR3 is 15 residues. V dropped 2 bases and J dropped 7; count of bases not matched to a gene: 9. The CDR3 DNA follows: TGCAGTGCTAGACTTGGGACTAGCGGGCCGGGAGAGCAGTACTTC. Its protein is CSARLGTSGPGEQYF.

This clonotype was recorded a few times. The chain couples TRBV20-1 to TRBJ2-3; D call uncertain. Germline V gene sequence: CDR1 DFQATT, CDR2 SNEGSKA (reference sequence). This CDR3 spans 10 amino acids. Here the CDR3 DNA reads TGCAGCGTGAACGCAGATACGCAGTATTTT. Encoded protein: CSVNADTQYF.

This sequence joins TRBV20-1 and TRBJ2-1; D is perhaps TRBD1 or TRBD2 (6 bases each). CDR1 DFQATT and CDR2 SNEGSKA come from the germline V gene (reference sequence). V was trimmed by 3 bases and J by 4 bases, leaving 16 bases between them. The CDR3 length is 15 residues. CDR3 sequence reads: CSASPAGGQYNEQFF. CDR3 nucleotides: TGCAGTGCTAGCCCTGCCGGGGGCCAGTACAATGAGCAGTTCTTC.

This clonotype was counted ten times or more. This chain joins TRBV4-2 and TRBJ1-4, with 8 bases fitting TRBD1. V lost 3 bases and J lost 8; bases outside the gene matches: 8. Germline V gene lookup returns CDR1 LGHNA and CDR2 YNFKEQ. There are 15 residues in the CDR3. The CDR3 sequence: CASSQLLDRGEKLFF. CDR3 coding DNA: TGTGCCAGCAGCCAGCTCCTCGACAGGGGAGAAAAACTGTTTTTT.

The gene calls are TRBV20-1 and TRBJ1-5; D possibly corresponds to TRBD1 (6 bases). The CDR3 spans 13 residues. Germline V gives CDR1 DFQATT, CDR2 SNEGSKA (reference sequence). The V gene lost 3 bases and the J gene lost 6 bases, with 12 bases spanning the gap. DNA for the CDR3: TGCAGTGCTAGGGGGGCGCTTGGTCAGCCCCAGCATTTT. It codes for CSARGALGQPQHF.

The sample holds many counts of this clonotype. This sequence joins TRBV29-1 and TRBJ2-1; 9 bases align to TRBD2. Looked up from germline, CDR1 is SQVTM and CDR2 is ANQGSEA. The CDR3 sequence is 14 residues long. V lost 4 bases and J lost 4; bases outside the gene matches: 5. CDR3: CSVGLTSGYNEQFF. The CDR3 nucleotides are TGCAGCGTTGGTTTGACTAGCGGTTACAATGAGCAGTTCTTC.

Many counts were recorded for this clonotype. The genes are TRBV7-2 and TRBJ1-4; D might be TRBD1 (5 bases). The CDR3 spans 15 residues. Germline CDR1 is SGHTA and CDR2 is FQGNSA. V dropped 4 bases and J dropped 7 bases, with 16 bases sitting between them. Here the CDR3 DNA reads TGTGCCAGCAGCTCGGACTACACCGGGGCTGAAAAACTGTTTTTT. Residues: CASSSDYTGAEKLFF.

The sample holds many counts of this clonotype. This chain links TRBV20-1 with TRBJ1-2; D possibly corresponds to TRBD1 (5 bases). CDR3 length: 13 amino acids. The ends were cut back, 1 base at V and 2 bases at J, with 8 bases in the middle. CDR1 is DFQATT, CDR2 SNEGSKA, per germline (reference sequence). The CDR3 protein is CSARGQGNYGYTF. CDR3 nucleotides: TGCAGTGCTAGAGGGCAGGGCAACTATGGCTACACCTTC.

This clonotype turned up a few times. J is TRBJ2-7 and V is TRBV4-1; D gene uncertain. The CDR3 is 16 amino acids. Germline loops: CDR1 MGHRA, CDR2 YSYEKL. The V end lost 0 bases, the J end lost 6 bases, and 18 bases lay between the germline ends. The CDR3 sequence: CASSQDLENIGREQYF. For the CDR3, the DNA is TGCGCCAGCAGCCAAGATCTTGAGAACATAGGCCGCGAGCAGTACTTC.

Ten or more counts support this clonotype. The gene calls are TRBV12-3 or TRBV12-4 and TRBJ2-5; the match to TRBD1 covers 7 bases. J was trimmed by 3 bases and V by 5 bases; bases with no gene match: 12. The CDR3 is 16 residues long. The CDR3 DNA is TGTGCCAGCAGTCCTTCCCGCCTCGACAGGGAAGAGACCCAGTACTTC. It encodes CASSPSRLDREETQYF.

The table lists this clonotype with many counts. V usage is TRBV12-3 or TRBV12-4 and J usage is TRBJ2-3, with D possibly matching TRBD2 (6 bases). This CDR3 is 13 amino acids long. Trimming pared 6 bases from V and 0 bases from J, leaving 7 bases between. The CDR3 sequence: CASRTRSTDTQYF. Written as DNA, the CDR3 is TGTGCCAGCAGGACTAGGAGCACAGATACGCAGTATTTT.

This clonotype has ten or more counts. The chain employs TRBV20-1 and TRBJ2-7, with no clear D. The CDR3 length is 14 residues. V was trimmed by 0 bases and J by 0 bases, leaving 9 bases between them. Per the germline V gene, CDR1 is DFQATT and CDR2 is SNEGSKA (reference sequence). This chain's CDR3 is CSARDHNGSYEQYF. In DNA form, the CDR3 reads TGCAGTGCTAGAGATCATAACGGCTCCTACGAGCAGTACTTC.

This clonotype has ten or more counts. The chain links TRBV5-1 to TRBJ2-5; the D gene is possibly TRBD2 (7 bases). CDR3 length: 15 residues. V lost 2 bases, J lost 4 bases, and 15 bases lay in between. The V gene's germline CDR1 is SGHRS and CDR2 YFSETQ. In nucleotides, the CDR3 is TGCGCCAGCAGCTTCGGCGGGGGCGGTTCAGAGACCCAGTACTTC. It is translated as CASSFGGGGSETQYF.